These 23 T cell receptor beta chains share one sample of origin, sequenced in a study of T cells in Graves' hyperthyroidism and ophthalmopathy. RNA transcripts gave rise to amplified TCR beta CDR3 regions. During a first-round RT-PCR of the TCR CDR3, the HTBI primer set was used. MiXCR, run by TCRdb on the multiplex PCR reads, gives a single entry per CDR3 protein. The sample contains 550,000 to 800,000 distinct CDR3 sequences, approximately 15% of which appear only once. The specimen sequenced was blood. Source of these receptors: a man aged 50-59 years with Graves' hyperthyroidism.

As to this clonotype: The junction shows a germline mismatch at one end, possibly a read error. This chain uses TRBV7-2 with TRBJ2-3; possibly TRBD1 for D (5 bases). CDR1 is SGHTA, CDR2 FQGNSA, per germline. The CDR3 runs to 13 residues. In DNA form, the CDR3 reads TGTGCCAGAAGCCCAGTTACGACAGATATGCAGTATTTT. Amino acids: CARSPVTTDMQYF.

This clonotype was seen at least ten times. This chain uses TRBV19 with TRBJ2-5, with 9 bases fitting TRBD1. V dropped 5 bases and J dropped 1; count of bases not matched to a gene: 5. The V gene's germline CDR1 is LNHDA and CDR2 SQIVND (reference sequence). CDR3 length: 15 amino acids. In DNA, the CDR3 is TGTGCCAGTAGTGACTGGACAGGGGCCCAAGAGACCCAGTACTTC. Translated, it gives CASSDWTGAQETQYF.

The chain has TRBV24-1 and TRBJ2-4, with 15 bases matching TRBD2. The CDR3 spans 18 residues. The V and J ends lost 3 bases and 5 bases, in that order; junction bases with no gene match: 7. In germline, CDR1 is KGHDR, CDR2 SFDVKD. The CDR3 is CATSDPGLAGGKENIQYF. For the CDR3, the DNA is TGTGCCACCAGTGATCCCGGACTAGCGGGAGGGAAAGAAAACATTCAGTACTTC.

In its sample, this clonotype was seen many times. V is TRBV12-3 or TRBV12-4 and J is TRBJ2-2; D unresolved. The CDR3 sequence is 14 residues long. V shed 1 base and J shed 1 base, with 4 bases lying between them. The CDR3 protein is CASSLGGNTGELFF. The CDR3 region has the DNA TGTGCCAGCAGTTTAGGCGGGAACACCGGGGAGCTGTTTTTT.

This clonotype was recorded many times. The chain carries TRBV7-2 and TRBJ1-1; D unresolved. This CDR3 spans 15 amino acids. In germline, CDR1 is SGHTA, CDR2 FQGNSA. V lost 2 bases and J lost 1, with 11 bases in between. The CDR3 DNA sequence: TGTGCCAGCAGCTTAAAGTTGGGAAAGAACACTGAAGCTTTCTTT. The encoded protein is CASSLKLGKNTEAFF.

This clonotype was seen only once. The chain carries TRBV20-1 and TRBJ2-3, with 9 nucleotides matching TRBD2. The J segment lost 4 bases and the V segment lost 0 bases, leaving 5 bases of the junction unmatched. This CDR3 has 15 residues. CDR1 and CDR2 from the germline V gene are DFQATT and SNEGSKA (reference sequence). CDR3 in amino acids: CSARDLAGGADTQYF. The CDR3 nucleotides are TGCAGTGCTAGAGATCTGGCGGGAGGGGCAGATACGCAGTATTTT.

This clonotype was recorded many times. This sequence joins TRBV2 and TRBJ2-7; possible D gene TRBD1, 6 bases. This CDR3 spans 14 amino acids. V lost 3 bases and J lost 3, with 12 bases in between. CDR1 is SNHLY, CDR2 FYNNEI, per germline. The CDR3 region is CASSDGQISYEQYF. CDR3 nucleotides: TGTGCCAGCAGTGATGGACAGATTAGCTACGAGCAGTACTTC.

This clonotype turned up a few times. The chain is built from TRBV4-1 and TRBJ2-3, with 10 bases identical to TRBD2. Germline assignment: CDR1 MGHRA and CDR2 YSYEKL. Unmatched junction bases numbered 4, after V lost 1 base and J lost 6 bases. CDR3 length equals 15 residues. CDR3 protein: CASSQAVSGGDTQYF. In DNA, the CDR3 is TGCGCCAGCAGCCAAGCGGTTAGCGGGGGGGATACGCAGTATTTT.

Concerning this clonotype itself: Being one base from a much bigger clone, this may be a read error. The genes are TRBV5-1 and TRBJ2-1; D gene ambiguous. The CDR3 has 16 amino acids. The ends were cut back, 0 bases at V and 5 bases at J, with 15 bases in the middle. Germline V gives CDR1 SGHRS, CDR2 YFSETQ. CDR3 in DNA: TGCGCCAGCAGCTTGGGGTTAGCCGTACCAAACAATGAGCAGTTCTTC. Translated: CASSLGLAVPNNEQFF.

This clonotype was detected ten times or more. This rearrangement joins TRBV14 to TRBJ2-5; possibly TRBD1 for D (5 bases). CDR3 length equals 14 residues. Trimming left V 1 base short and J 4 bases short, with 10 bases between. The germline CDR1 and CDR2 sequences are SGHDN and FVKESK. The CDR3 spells CASSQVQAAETQYF. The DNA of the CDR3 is TGTGCCAGCAGCCAAGTACAGGCGGCAGAGACCCAGTACTTC.

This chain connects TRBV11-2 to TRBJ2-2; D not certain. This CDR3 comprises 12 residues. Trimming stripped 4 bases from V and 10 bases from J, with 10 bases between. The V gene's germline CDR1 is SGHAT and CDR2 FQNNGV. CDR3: CASSSGLVELFF. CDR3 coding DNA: TGTGCCAGCAGCTCGGGTCTTGTGGAGCTGTTTTTT.

The CDR3 reads CASSYSSGNQETQYF. CDR3 nucleotide sequence: TGTGCCAGCAGTTACTCGAGCGGGAACCAAGAGACCCAGTACTTC. The genes are TRBV6-5 and TRBJ2-5, with 7 bases that match TRBD2. Looked up from germline, CDR1 is MNHEY and CDR2 is SVGAGI. There are 15 residues in the CDR3. Germline trimming cut 0 bases from V and 0 bases from J; bases unmatched to any gene: 1.

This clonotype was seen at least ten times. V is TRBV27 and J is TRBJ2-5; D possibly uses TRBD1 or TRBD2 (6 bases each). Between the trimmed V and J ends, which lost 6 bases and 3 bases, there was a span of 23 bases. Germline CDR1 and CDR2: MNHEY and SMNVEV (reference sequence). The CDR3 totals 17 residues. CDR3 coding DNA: TGTGCCAGCAGCTCAGCCGGGACTGGGGGCGCGGAAGAGACCCAGTACTTC. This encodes CASSSAGTGGAEETQYF.

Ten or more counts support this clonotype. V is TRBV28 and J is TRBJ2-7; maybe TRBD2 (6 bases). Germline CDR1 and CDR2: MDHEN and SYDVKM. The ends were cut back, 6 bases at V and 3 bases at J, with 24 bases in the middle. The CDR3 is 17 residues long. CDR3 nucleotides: TGTGCCAGCAGACCCCCTAGAGGCGAGACTAGAATCTACGAGCAGTACTTC. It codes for CASRPPRGETRIYEQYF.

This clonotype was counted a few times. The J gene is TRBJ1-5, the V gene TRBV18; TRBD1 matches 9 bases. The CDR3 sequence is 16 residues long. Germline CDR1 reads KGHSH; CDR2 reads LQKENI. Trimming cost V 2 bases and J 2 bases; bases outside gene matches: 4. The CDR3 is CASSPGTGGRNQPQHF. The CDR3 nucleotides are TGTGCCAGCTCACCAGGAACAGGGGGCCGCAATCAGCCCCAGCATTTT.

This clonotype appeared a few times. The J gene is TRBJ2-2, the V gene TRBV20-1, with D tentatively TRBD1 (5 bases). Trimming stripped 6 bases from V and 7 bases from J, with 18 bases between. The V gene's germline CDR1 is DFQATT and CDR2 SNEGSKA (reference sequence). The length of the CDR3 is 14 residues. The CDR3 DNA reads TGCAGTGCGTCCAGACAGAGAGCCCGCGGGGAGCTGTTTTTT. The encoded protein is CSASRQRARGELFF.

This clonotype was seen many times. CDR3 loop: CASSGHINGVYEQYF. The CDR3 nucleotides read TGTGCCAGCAGTGGTCACATAAACGGGGTCTACGAGCAGTACTTC. This chain links TRBV6-1 with TRBJ2-7, with D possibly matching TRBD2 (5 bases). This CDR3 is built from 15 residues. V was pared by 4 bases and J by 3 bases, with 16 bases between. Germline assignment: CDR1 MNHNS and CDR2 SASEGT.

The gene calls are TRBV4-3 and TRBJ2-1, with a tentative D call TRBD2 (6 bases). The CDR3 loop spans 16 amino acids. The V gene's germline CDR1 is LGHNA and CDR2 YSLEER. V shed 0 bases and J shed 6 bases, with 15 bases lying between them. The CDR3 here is CASSQESRVGGNEQFF. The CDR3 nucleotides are TGCGCCAGCAGCCAAGAGTCCCGGGTGGGAGGCAATGAGCAGTTCTTC.

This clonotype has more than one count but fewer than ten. This CDR3 is CASNRPESYEQYF. CDR3 nucleotides: TGTGCCAGCAACCGACCAGAATCCTACGAGCAGTACTTC. The rearrangement joins TRBV28 to TRBJ2-7; D gene uncertain. Trimming shortened V by 7 bases and J by 1 base, and 11 bases separated the two germline ends. The CDR3 spans 13 residues. Germline CDR1 is MDHEN and CDR2 is SYDVKM.

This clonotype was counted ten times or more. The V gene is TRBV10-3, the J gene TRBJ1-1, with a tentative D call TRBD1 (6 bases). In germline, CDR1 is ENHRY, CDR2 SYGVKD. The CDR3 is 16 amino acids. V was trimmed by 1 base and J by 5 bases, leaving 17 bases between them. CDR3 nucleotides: TGTGCCATCAGTGAGTTGGACACAGGGAGAGGAACTGAAGCTTTCTTT. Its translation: CAISELDTGRGTEAFF.

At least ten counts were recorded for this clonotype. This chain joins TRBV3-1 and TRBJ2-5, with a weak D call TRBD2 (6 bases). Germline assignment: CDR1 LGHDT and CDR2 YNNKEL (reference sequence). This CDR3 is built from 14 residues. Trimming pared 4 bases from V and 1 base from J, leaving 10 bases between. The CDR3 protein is CASSRRDSQETQYF. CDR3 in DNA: TGTGCCAGCAGCCGCCGGGACTCCCAAGAGACCCAGTACTTC.

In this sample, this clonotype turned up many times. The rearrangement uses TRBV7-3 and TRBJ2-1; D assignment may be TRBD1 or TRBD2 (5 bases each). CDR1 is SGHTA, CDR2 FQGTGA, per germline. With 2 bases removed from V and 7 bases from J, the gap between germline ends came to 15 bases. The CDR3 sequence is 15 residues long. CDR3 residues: CASSLSGTVDNEQFF. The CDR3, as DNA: TGTGCCAGCAGCTTATCAGGGACGGTAGATAATGAGCAGTTCTTC. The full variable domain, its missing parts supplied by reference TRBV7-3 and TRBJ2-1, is GAGVSQTPSNKVTEKGKYVELRCDPISGHTALYWYRQSLGQGPEFLIYFQGTGAADDSGLPNDRFFAVRPEGSVSTLKIQRTERGDSAVYLCASSLSGTVDNEQFFGPGTRLTVL.

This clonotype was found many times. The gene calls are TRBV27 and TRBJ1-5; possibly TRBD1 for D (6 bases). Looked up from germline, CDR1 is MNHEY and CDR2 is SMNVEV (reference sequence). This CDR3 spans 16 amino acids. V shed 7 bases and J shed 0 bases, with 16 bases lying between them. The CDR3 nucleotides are TGTGCCAGCATCCTGAGCGGACAGAATAGCAATCAGCCCCAGCATTTT. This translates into CASILSGQNSNQPQHF.